The present T cell receptor (beta chain) was sequenced within a study of CDR3 diversity in severe acne. TCRdb re-analysed the PCR reads in MiXCR, keeping a single row per CDR3 protein. The sample lists 97,000 or so distinct CDR3 sequences, roughly half seen once, with 9.5% to 15% in the top ten. Looked up from germline, CDR1 is MGHDK and CDR2 is SYGVNS. The CDR3 covers 10 residues. V was pared by 4 bases and J by 8 bases, with 2 bases between. This receptor was taken from a male donor with acne. The chain is built from TRBV25-1 and TRBJ2-2, with no clear D. The material sequenced was blood. The CDR3 loop is CASSAGELFF. The CDR3 nucleotides are TGTGCCAGCAGTGCAGGGGAGCTGTTTTTT.